This T cell receptor (beta chain) appears in the sequencing data of a study of T-cell reconstitution after alpha-beta-depleted transplantation in children. This clonotype was seen only a few times. The authors prepared the TCRbeta library with unique molecular identifiers. A single record per CDR3 protein comes from TCRdb applying MiXCR to the PCR reads. The table has about 610,000 distinct CDR3 sequences, about 10% seen once; the top ten hold 4% to 5%. The CDR3 length is 15 residues. From germline, CDR1 is SGDLS and CDR2 YYNGEE. Trimming shortened V by 0 bases and J by 7 bases, and 13 bases separated the two germline ends.

This sample comprised PBMCs from the stem cell graft donor, obtained from the stem cell graft. The chain joins TRBV9 to TRBJ2-2; a weak D match, TRBD2 (5 bases). The sequence was collected from a human donor who donated a stem cell graft to a child with acute myeloid leukemia. The CDR3 spells CASSVESGTSGELFF. Here the CDR3 DNA reads TGTGCCAGCAGCGTAGAATCGGGAACGAGCGGGGAGCTGTTTTTT.